This T cell receptor beta chain was obtained from a study of blood T cell repertoires in COVID-19. Trimming took off 4 bases at V and 4 bases at J, with 13 bases between the two ends. This CDR3 has 14 residues. The V gene's germline CDR1 is SGHNT and CDR2 YENEEA. Measured with immunoSEQ multiplex PCR; TCRdb has only the in-frame clones, and not every one. The sample carries about 140,000 clones, almost 80% recorded once. The specimen sequenced was PBMCs or T cells enriched from blood (not recorded which). The chain joins TRBV11-3 to TRBJ1-2; D may be TRBD1 (6 bases). The clonotype comes from a woman aged 45-65 years who had recovered from COVID-19. The CDR3 region is CASSSVGGSYGYTF. In nucleotides, the CDR3 is TGTGCCAGCAGCTCCGTAGGGGGTAGCTATGGCTACACCTTC.